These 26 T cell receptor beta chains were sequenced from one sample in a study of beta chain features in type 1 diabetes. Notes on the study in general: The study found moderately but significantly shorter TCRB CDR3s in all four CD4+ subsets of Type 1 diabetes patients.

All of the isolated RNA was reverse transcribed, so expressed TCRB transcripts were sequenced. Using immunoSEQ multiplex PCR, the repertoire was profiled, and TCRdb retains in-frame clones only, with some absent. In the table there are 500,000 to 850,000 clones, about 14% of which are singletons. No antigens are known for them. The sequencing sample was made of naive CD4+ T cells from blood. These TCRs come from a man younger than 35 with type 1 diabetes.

This CDR3 is CASSLQGPLYEQYF. For the CDR3, the DNA is TGTGCCAGCAGCTTACAGGGACCCCTCTACGAGCAGTACTTC. V gene TRBV7-2 combines with J gene TRBJ2-7; D tentatively reads TRBD1 or TRBD2 (5 bases each). Trimming took off 2 bases at V and 3 bases at J, with 11 bases between the two ends. Germline loops: CDR1 SGHTA, CDR2 FQGNSA. The CDR3 contains 14 residues.

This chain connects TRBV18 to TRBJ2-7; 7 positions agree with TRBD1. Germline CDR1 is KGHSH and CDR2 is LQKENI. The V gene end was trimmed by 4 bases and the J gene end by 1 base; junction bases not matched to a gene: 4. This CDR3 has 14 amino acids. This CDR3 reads CASSRQGRSYEQYF. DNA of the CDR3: TGTGCCAGCTCACGACAGGGTCGTTCCTACGAGCAGTACTTC.

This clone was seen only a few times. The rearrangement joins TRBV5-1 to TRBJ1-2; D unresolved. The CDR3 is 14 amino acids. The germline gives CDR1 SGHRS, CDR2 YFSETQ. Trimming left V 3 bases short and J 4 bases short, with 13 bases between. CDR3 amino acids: CASSSQGPIYGYTF. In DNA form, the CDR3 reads TGCGCCAGCAGCTCCCAAGGACCGATCTATGGCTACACCTTC.

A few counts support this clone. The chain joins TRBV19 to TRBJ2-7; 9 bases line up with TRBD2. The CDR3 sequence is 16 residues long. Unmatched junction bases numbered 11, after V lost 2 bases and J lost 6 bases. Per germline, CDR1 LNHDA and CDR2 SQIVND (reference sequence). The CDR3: CASSILPASGESEQYF. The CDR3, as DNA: TGTGCCAGTAGTATATTGCCTGCTAGCGGGGAGTCCGAGCAGTACTTC.

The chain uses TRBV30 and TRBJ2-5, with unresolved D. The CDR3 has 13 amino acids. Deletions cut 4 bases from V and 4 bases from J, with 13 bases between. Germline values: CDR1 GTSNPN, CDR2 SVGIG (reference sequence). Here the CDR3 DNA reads TGTGCCTGGACTTCCCGCGCGCCAGAGACCCAGTACTTC. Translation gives CAWTSRAPETQYF.

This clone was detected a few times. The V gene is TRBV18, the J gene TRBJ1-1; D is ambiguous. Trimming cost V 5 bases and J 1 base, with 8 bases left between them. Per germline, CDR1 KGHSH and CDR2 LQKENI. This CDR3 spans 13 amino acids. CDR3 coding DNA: TGTGCCAGCTCAATGCTAGGGAACACTGAAGCTTTCTTT. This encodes CASSMLGNTEAFF. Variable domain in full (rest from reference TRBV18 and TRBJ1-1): NAGVMQNPRHLVRRRGQEARLRCSPMKGHSHVYWYRQLPEEGLKFMVYLQKENIIDESGMPKERFSAEFPKEGPSILRIQQVVRGDSAAYFCASSMLGNTEAFFGQGTRLTVV.

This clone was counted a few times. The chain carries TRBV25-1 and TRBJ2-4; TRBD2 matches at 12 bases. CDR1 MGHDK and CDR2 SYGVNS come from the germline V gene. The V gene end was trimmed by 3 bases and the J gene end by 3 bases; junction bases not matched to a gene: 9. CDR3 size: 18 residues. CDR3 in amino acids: CASSEPTSGRMDKNIQYF. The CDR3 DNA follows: TGTGCCAGCAGTGAGCCTACTAGCGGGAGGATGGACAAAAACATTCAGTACTTC.

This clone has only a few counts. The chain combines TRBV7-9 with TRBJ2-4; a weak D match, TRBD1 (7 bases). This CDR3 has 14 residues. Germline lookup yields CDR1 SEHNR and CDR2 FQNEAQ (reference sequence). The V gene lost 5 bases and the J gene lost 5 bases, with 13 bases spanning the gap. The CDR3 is CASSRGDSENIQYF. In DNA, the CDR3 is TGTGCCAGCAGCCGCGGGGACAGCGAAAACATTCAGTACTTC.

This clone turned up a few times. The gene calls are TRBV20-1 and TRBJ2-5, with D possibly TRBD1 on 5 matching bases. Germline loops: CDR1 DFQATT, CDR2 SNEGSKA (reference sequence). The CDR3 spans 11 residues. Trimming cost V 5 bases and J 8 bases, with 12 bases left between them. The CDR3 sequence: CSAAAWGTQYF. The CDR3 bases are TGCAGTGCTGCCGCCTGGGGCACCCAGTACTTC.

Here the CDR3 DNA reads TGTGCCACCAGCAGAGAGGGGGTAGCCTCCTACGAGCAGTACTTC. Translated, it gives CATSREGVASYEQYF. The J gene is TRBJ2-7, the V gene TRBV15, with D perhaps TRBD1 or TRBD2 (5 bases each). V was clipped by 0 bases and J by 0 bases, with 9 bases between them. The CDR3 covers 15 residues. Germline assignment: CDR1 LNHNV and CDR2 YYDKDF (reference sequence).

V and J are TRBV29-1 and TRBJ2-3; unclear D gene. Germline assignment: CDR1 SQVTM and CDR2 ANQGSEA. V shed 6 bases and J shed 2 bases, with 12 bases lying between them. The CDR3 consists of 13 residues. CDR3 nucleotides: TGCAGCGTCGAGCCCCCTTACACAGATACGCAGTATTTT. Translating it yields CSVEPPYTDTQYF.

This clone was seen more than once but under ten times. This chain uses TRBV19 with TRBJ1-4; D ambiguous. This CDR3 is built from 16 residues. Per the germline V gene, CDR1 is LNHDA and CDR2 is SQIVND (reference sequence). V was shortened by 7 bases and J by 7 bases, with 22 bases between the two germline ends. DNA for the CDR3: TGTGCCAGTACCCTCCGCACCTTGTCGGACGGTGAAAAACTGTTTTTT. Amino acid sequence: CASTLRTLSDGEKLFF.

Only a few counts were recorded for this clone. The CDR3 nucleotides are TGTGCCAGCAGTTGGGGCGGGAAAGAGACCCAGTACTTC. Translation: CASSWGGKETQYF. The chain is built from TRBV6-6 and TRBJ2-5; D may be TRBD2 (6 bases). Germline assignment: CDR1 MNHNY and CDR2 SVGAGI (reference sequence). Trimming stripped 4 bases from V and 3 bases from J, with 9 bases between. This CDR3 is 13 amino acids long.

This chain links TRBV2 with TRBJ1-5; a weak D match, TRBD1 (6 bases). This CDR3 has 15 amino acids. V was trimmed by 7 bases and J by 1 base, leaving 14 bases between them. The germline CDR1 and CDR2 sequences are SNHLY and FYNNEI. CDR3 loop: CASNSDGQSNQPQHF. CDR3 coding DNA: TGTGCCAGCAACTCTGACGGACAGAGCAATCAGCCCCAGCATTTT.

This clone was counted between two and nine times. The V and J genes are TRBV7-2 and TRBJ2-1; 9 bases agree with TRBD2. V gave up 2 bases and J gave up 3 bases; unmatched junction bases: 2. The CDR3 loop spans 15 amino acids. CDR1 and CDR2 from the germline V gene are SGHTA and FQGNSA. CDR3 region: CASSLMRGGYNEQFF. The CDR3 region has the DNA TGTGCCAGCAGCTTAATGCGGGGGGGCTACAATGAGCAGTTCTTC.

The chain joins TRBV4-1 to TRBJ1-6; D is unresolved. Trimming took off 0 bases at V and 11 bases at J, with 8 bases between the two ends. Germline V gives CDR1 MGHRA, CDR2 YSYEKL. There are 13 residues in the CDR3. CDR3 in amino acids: CASSQDFGAPLHF. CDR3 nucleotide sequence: TGCGCCAGCAGCCAAGATTTCGGGGCACCCCTCCACTTT.

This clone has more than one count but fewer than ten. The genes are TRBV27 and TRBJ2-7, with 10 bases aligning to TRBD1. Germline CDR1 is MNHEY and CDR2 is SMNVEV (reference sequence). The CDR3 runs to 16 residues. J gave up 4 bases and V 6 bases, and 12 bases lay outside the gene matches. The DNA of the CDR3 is TGTGCCAGCAGACCACTGCGGGGGACAGGGGATTACGAGCAGTACTTC. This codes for CASRPLRGTGDYEQYF.

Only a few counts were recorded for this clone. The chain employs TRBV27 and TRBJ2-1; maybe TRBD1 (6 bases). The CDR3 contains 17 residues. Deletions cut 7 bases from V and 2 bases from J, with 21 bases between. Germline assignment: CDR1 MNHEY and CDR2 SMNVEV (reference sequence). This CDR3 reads CASNSARQGLAYNEQFF. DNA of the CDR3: TGTGCCAGCAATTCTGCCCGGCAGGGGCTGGCCTACAATGAGCAGTTCTTC.

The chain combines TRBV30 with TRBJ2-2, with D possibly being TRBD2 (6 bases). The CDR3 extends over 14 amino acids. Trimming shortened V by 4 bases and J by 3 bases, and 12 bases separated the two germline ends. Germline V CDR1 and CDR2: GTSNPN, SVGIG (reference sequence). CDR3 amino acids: CAWKRGEDTGELFF. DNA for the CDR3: TGTGCCTGGAAGAGAGGGGAGGACACCGGGGAGCTGTTTTTT.

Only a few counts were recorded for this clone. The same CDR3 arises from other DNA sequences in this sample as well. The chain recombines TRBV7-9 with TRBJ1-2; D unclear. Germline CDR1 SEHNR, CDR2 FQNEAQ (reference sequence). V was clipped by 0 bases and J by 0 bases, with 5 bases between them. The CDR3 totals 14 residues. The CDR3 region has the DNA TGTGCCAGCAGCTTAGCTAGGGCTAACTATGGCTACACCTTC. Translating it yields CASSLARANYGYTF. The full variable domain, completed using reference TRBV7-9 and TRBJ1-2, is DTGVSQNPRHKITKRGQNVTFRCDPISEHNRLYWYRQTLGQGPEFLTYFQNEAQLEKSRLLSDRFSAERPKGSFSTLEIQRTEQGDSAMYLCASSLARANYGYTFGSGTRLTVV.

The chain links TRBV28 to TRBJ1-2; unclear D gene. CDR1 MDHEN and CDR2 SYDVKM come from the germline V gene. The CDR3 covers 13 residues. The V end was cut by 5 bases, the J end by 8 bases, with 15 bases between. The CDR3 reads CASSPGPPRGYTF. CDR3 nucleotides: TGTGCCAGCAGTCCCGGGCCCCCTAGAGGCTACACCTTC.

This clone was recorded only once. The CDR3 DNA follows: TGCGCCAGCACCGTAGAAGCGGGGGGGACCGGGGAGCTGTTTTTT. As protein: CASTVEAGGTGELFF. The V call is TRBV4-3, the J call TRBJ2-2; TRBD2 matches at 10 bases. The CDR3 spans 15 residues. Germline-derived CDR1 and CDR2 are LGHNA and YSLEER. After removal of 7 bases from V and 5 bases from J, the junction contained 7 bases not matched to a gene.

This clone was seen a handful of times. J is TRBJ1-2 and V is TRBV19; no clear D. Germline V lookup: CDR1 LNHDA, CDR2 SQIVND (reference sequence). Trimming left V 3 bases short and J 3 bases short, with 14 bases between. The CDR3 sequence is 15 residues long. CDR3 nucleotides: TGTGCCAGTAGTATCACGGACGTCGTTGACTATGGCTACACCTTC. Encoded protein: CASSITDVVDYGYTF.

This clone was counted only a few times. CDR3: CASSSNTDTQYF. CDR3 DNA sequence: TGTGCCAGCAGCTCCAACACAGATACGCAGTATTTT. V is TRBV7-2 and J is TRBJ2-3; no clear D. Trimming removed 4 bases at V and 2 bases at J, with 4 bases between. The CDR3 spans 12 residues. Germline CDR1 is SGHTA and CDR2 is FQGNSA.

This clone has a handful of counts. CDR3 protein: CATSPRGFNLETQYF. The CDR3 DNA reads as TGTGCCACCAGCCCCAGGGGTTTCAATCTGGAGACCCAGTACTTC. J is TRBJ2-5 and V is TRBV15, with a possible D match to TRBD1 (6 bases). The CDR3 is made up of 15 amino acids. V shed 5 bases and J shed 5 bases, with 18 bases lying between them. The germline V gene encodes CDR1 LNHNV and CDR2 YYDKDF (reference sequence).

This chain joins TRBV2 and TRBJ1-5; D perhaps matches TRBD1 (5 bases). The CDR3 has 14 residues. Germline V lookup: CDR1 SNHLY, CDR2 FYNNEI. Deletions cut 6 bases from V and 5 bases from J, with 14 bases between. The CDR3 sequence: CASSPRQGDQPQHF. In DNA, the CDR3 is TGTGCCAGCAGCCCAAGGCAGGGCGATCAGCCCCAGCATTTT.